This T cell receptor (beta chain) was documented in a study of cytomegalovirus exposure and HLA in healthy donors. V was pared by 0 bases and J by 0 bases, with 9 bases between. Germline V gene sequence: CDR1 SGHRS, CDR2 YFSETQ. This CDR3 comprises 15 residues. The PCR ran on 60 Vbeta and 13 Jbeta primers. The data were produced by immunoSEQ multiplex PCR, yet TCRdb's version contains in-frame clones alone and is incomplete. The table has about 200,000 clones, 79% seen once; the top ten hold nearly 0.4%. The V gene is TRBV5-1, the J gene TRBJ1-1, with no clear D. The origin of this receptor is a male donor in good health and CMV-seropositive. The sample comprised PBMCs. CDR3 sequence: CASSLGLVLNTEAFF. CDR3 sequence (DNA): TGCGCCAGCAGCTTGGGTCTAGTCCTGAACACTGAAGCTTTCTTT.